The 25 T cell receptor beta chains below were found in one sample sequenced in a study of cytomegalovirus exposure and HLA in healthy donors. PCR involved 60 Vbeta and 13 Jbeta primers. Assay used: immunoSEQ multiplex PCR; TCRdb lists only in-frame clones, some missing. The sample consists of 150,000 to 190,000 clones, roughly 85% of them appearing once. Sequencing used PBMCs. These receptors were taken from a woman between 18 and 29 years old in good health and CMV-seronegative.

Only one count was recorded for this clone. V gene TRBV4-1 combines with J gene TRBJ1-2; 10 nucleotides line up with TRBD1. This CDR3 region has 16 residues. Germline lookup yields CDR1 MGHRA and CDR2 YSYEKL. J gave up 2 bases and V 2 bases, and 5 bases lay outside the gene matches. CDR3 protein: CASSQPGTGANYGYTF. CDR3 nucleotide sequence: TGCGCCAGCAGCCAACCGGGGACAGGGGCCAACTATGGCTACACCTTC.

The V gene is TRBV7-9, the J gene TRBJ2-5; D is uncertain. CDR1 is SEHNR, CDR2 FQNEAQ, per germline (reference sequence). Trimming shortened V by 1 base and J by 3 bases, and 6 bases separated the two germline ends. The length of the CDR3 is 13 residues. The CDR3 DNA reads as TGTGCCAGCAGCTTAGGTGCAGAAGAGACCCAGTACTTC. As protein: CASSLGAEETQYF.

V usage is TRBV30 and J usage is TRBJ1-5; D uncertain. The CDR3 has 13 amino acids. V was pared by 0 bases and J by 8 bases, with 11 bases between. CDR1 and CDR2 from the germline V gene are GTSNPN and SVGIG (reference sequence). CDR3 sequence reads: CAWSVSSRKPQHF. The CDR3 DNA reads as TGTGCCTGGAGTGTAAGTTCTAGAAAGCCCCAGCATTTT.

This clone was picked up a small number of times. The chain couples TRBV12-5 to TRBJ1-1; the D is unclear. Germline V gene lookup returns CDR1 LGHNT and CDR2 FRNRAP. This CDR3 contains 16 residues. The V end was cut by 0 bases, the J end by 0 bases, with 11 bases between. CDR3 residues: CASGLVVGPLNTEAFF. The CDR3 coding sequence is TGTGCTAGTGGTTTGGTAGTTGGGCCCTTGAACACTGAAGCTTTCTTT. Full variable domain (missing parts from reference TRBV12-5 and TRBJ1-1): DARVTQTPRHKVTEMGQEVTMRCQPILGHNTVFWYRQTMMQGLELLAYFRNRAPLDDSGMPKDRFSAEMPDATLATLKIQPSEPRDSAVYFCASGLVVGPLNTEAFFGQGTRLTVV.

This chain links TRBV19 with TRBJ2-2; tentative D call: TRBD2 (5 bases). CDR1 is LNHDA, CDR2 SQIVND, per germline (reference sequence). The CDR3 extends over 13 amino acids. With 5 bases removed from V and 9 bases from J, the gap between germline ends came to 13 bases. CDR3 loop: CASSPGFYRELFF. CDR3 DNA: TGTGCCAGTAGTCCGGGATTTTACCGGGAGCTGTTTTTT.

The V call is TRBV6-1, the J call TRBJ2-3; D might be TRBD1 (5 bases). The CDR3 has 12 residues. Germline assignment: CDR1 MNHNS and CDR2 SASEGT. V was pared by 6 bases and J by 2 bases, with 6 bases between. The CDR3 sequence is CASRTDTDTQYF. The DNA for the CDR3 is TGTGCCAGCAGGACAGACACAGATACGCAGTATTTT.

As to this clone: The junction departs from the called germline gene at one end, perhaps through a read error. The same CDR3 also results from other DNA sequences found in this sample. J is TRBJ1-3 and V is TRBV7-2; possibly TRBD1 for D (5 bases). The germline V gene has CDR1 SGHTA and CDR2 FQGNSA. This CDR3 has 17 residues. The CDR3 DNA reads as TGTGCCAGCAGCTTAACGGGGCGGGGTCGGTCTGGAAACACCATATATTTC. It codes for CASSLTGRGRSGNTIYF.

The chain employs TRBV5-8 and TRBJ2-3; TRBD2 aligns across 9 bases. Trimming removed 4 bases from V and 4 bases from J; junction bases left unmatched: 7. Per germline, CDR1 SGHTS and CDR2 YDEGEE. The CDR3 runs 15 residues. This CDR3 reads CASSPGLARADTQYF. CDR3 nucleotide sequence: TGTGCCAGCAGCCCGGGACTAGCTCGCGCAGATACGCAGTATTTT.

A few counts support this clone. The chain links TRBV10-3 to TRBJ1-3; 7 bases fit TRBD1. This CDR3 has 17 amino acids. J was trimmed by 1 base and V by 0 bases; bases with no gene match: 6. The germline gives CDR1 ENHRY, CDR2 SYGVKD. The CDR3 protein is CAISESITGDSGNTIYF. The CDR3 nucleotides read TGTGCCATCAGTGAGTCGATAACAGGGGATTCTGGAAACACCATATATTTT.

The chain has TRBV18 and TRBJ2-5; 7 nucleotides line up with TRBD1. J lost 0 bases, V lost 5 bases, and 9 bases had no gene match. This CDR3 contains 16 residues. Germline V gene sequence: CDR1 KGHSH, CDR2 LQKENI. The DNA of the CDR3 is TGTGCCAGCTCAGCGACAGGGCCGCCTGACCAAGAGACCCAGTACTTC. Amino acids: CASSATGPPDQETQYF. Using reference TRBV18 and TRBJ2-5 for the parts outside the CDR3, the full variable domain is NAGVMQNPRHLVRRRGQEARLRCSPMKGHSHVYWYRQLPEEGLKFMVYLQKENIIDESGMPKERFSAEFPKEGPSILRIQQVVRGDSAAYFCASSATGPPDQETQYFGPGTRLLVL.

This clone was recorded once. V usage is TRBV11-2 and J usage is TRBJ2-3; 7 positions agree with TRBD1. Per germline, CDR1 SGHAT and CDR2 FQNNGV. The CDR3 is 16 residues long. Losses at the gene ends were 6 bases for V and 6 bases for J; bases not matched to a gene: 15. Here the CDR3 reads CASRPNTGEREDTQYF. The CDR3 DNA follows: TGTGCCAGCAGGCCAAATACAGGGGAGAGAGAGGATACGCAGTATTTT.

The CDR3 bases are TGTGCCAGCAGCCCGAAGGGAGGCAGGCATGGCTACACCTTC. Its translation is CASSPKGGRHGYTF. The chain couples TRBV7-9 to TRBJ1-2; no clear D gene. This CDR3 comprises 14 residues. Germline V lookup: CDR1 SEHNR, CDR2 FQNEAQ (reference sequence). V was shortened by 5 bases and J by 6 bases, with 16 bases between the two germline ends.

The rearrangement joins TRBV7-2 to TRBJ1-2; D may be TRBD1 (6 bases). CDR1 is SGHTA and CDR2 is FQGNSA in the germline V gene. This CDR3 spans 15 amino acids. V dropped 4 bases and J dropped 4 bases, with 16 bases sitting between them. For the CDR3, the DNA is TGTGCCAGCAGCTACCTCGGGGGGCCTGGCTATGGCTACACCTTC. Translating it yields CASSYLGGPGYGYTF.

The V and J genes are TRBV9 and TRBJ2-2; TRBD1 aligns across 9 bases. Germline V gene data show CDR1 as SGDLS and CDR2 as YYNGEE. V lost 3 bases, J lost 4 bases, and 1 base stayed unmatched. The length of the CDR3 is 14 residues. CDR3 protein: CASSATGGTGELFF. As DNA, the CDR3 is TGTGCCAGCAGCGCGACAGGGGGCACCGGGGAGCTGTTTTTT.

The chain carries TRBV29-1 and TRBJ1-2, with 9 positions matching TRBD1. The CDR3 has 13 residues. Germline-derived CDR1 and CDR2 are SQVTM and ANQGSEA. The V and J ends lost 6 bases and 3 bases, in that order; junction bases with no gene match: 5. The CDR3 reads CSVTRTGDYGYTF. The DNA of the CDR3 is TGCAGCGTCACTCGGACAGGGGACTATGGCTACACCTTC.

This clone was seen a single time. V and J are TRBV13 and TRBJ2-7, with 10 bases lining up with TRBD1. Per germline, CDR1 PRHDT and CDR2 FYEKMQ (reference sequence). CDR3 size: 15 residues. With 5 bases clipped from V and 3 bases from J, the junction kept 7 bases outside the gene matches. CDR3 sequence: CASSQMGQGLYEQYF. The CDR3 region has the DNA TGTGCCAGCAGCCAGATGGGACAGGGGCTCTACGAGCAGTACTTC.

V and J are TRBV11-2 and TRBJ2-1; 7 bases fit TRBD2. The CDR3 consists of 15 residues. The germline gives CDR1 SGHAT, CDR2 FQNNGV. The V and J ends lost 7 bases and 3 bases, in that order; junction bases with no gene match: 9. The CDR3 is CASTRGAGSYNEQFF. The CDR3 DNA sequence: TGTGCCAGCACCAGAGGAGCGGGGAGCTACAATGAGCAGTTCTTC. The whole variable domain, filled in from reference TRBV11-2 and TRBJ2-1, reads EAGVAQSPRYKIIEKRQSVAFWCNPISGHATLYWYQQILGQGPKLLIQFQNNGVVDDSQLPKDRFSAERLKGVDSTLKIQPAKLEDSAVYLCASTRGAGSYNEQFFGPGTRLTVL.

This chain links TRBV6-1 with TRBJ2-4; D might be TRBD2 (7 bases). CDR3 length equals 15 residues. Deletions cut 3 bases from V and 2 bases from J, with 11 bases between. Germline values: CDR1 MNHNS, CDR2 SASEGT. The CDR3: CASSEGGGTKNIQYF. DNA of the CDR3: TGTGCCAGCAGTGAGGGGGGGGGCACCAAAAACATTCAGTACTTC.

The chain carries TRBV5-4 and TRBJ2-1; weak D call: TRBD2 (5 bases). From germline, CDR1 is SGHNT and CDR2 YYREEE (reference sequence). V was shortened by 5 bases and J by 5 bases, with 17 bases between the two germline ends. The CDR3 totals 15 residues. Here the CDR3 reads CASSRSESMNNEQFF. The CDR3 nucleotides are TGTGCCAGCAGTCGTAGCGAATCCATGAACAATGAGCAGTTCTTC. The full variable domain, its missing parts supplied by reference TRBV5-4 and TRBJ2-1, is ETGVTQSPTHLIKTRGQQVTLRCSSQSGHNTVSWYQQALGQGPQFIFQYYREEENGRGNFPPRFSGLQFPNYSSELNVNALELDDSALYLCASSRSESMNNEQFFGPGTRLTVL.

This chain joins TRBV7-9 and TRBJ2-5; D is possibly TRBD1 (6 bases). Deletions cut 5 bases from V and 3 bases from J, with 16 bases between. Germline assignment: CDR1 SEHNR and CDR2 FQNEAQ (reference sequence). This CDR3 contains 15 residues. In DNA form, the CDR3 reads TGTGCCAGCAGCCGGACAGAGCGAACCAAAGAGACCCAGTACTTC. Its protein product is CASSRTERTKETQYF.

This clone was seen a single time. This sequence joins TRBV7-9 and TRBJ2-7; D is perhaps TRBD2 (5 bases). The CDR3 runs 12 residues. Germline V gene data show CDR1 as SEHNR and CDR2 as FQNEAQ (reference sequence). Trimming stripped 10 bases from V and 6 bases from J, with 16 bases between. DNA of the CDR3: TGTGCCAAGGCGGACTCTGAGTCCGAGCAGTACTTC. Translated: CAKADSESEQYF.

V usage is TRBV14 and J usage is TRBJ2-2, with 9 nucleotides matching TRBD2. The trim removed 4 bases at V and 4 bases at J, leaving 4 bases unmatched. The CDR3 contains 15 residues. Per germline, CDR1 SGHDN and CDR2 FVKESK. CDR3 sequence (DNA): TGTGCCAGCAGCCGGCGGGGGGGGACCACCGGGGAGCTGTTTTTT. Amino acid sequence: CASSRRGGTTGELFF.

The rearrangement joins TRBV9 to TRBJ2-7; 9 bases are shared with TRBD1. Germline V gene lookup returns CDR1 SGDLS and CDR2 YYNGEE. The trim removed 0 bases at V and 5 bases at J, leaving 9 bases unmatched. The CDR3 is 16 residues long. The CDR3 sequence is CASSVVEGQGTHEQYF. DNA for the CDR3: TGTGCCAGCAGCGTAGTGGAGGGACAGGGCACCCACGAGCAGTACTTC.

CDR3: CATSRAAWGGNIQYF. In nucleotides, the CDR3 is TGTGCCACCAGCAGAGCCGCGTGGGGCGGAAACATTCAGTACTTC. The rearrangement links TRBV15 to TRBJ2-4; maybe TRBD1 (5 bases). CDR3 length: 15 amino acids. Trimming cost V 1 base and J 6 bases, with 13 bases left between them. Germline V gives CDR1 LNHNV, CDR2 YYDKDF (reference sequence).

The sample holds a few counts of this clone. In DNA form, the CDR3 reads TGTGCCAGCAGCCAAGAGTCTCGGTTTAATGAAAAACTGTTTTTT. This sequence encodes CASSQESRFNEKLFF. The chain employs TRBV4-2 and TRBJ1-4; D gene ambiguous. V lost 0 bases to trimming and J lost 4 bases, with 9 bases between them. Germline-derived CDR1 and CDR2 are LGHNA and YNFKEQ. The CDR3 contains 15 residues.